Listed below are T cell receptor beta chains from one sample, sequenced in a study of shared clonotypes between healthy human individuals. Clones were sequenced by immunoSEQ multiplex PCR, and TCRdb holds only the in-frame ones, with some missing. This repertoire shows fewer than 700,000 clones, approximately 95% found once; its top ten account for around 0.11%. The sequenced sample consisted of naive CD8+ T cells sorted from blood. Source of these receptors: a woman aged 25 to 39 in good health. The CDR3 runs from the conserved cysteine through the conserved F or W. The order of the fields is clone size, J gene, D gene, V gene, CDR3 DNA, CDR3 protein. D genes are given only for firm matches. A clone size is listed for some rows: how often the clone was seen (once, few, many), or a class if it is expanded.

NA,TRBJ1-1,NA,TRBV28,TGTGCCAGCACCTCACCACCCACAGAGAACACTGAAGCTTTCTTT,CASTSPPTENTEAFF
NA,TRBJ1-1,NA,TRBV4-1,TGCGCCAGCAGCCGCCATGATGGGGGTAGGATCACTGAAGCTTTCTTT,CASSRHDGGRITEAFF
NA,TRBJ2-7,NA,TRBV5-6,TGTGCCAGCAGCGTACAGAGTTTCTACGAGCAGTACTTC,CASSVQSFYEQYF
NA,TRBJ1-5,TRBD1,TRBV6-1,TGTGCCAGCAGAGACAGGGATAGCAATCAGCCCCAGCATTTT,CASRDRDSNQPQHF
NA,TRBJ2-7,NA,TRBV5-6,TGTGCCAGCAGCCCGACACAGCTCGAGGGATCCTACGAGCAGTACTTC,CASSPTQLEGSYEQYF
NA,TRBJ1-5,NA,TRBV5-1,TGCGCCAGCAGCTCGGCGATGGTTTTGAGCAATCAGCCCCAGCATTTT,CASSSAMVLSNQPQHF
NA,TRBJ2-7,TRBD1,TRBV5-5,TGTGCCAGCAGCTTGTCGGCGACAGGGTTCTCCTACGAGCAGTACTTC,CASSLSATGFSYEQYF
NA,TRBJ1-5,NA,TRBV27,TGTGCCAGCAGTTTAGGAGGGAGCAATCAGCCCCAGCATTTT,CASSLGGSNQPQHF
NA,TRBJ1-1,NA,TRBV4-1,TGCGCCAGCAGCCAAGATGGGGCCAGGGCGACGACCACTGAAGCTTTCTTT,CASSQDGARATTTEAFF
NA,TRBJ2-7,TRBD1,TRBV5-1,TGCGCCAGCAGCTTAGAATCCGGGACAGTCTCCTACGAGCAGTACTTC,CASSLESGTVSYEQYF
NA,TRBJ2-7,NA,TRBV5-1,TGCGCCAGCAGCTTGGCCCCAGGGCCCGAGCAGTACTTC,CASSLAPGPEQYF
NA,TRBJ2-2,NA,TRBV19,TGTGCCAGTAGTATAGTCGGGGACACCGGGGAGCTGTTTTTT,CASSIVGDTGELFF
NA,TRBJ1-2,NA,TRBV9,TGTGCCAGCAGCGTGGGAAAGGGATCTGGGCTGTATGGCTACACCTTC,CASSVGKGSGLYGYTF
NA,TRBJ2-1,NA,TRBV7-8,TGTGCCAGCAGCCCTGGGGTTGGGGGCGATTACAATGAGCAGTTCTTC,CASSPGVGGDYNEQFF
NA,TRBJ2-7,NA,TRBV27,TGTGCCAGCAGTTTATCGATACTAGCAGACTACGAGCAGTACTTC,CASSLSILADYEQYF
NA,TRBJ2-7,NA,TRBV5-1,TGCGCCAGCGCTTGGGACAGAATTAGCGGGGTCTCCTACGAGCAGTACTTC,CASAWDRISGVSYEQYF
NA,TRBJ2-7,NA,TRBV4-1,TGCGCCAGCAGCCAGGAGACAATTTGGGGCGGCTACGAGCAGTACTTC,CASSQETIWGGYEQYF
NA,TRBJ2-7,NA,TRBV5-1,TGCGCCAGCAGCTTAACCGGGACCGGTGTGCCCAGGGAGCAGTACTTC,CASSLTGTGVPREQYF
NA,TRBJ1-2,TRBD1,TRBV5-1,TGCGCCAGCAGCTTATTTACAGGGGGGTTGGACTATGGCTACACCTTC,CASSLFTGGLDYGYTF
NA,TRBJ2-7,TRBD2,TRBV11-1,TGTGCCAGCAGCTTAACGGGACTAGCGTCCTACGAGCAGTACTTC,CASSLTGLASYEQYF
NA,TRBJ2-1,NA,TRBV14,TGTGCCGGCAAATTCAATCTGGCGGGACAAAGAAGGAATGAGCAGTTCTTC,CAGKFNLAGQRRNEQFF
NA,TRBJ1-2,NA,TRBV6-4,TGTGCCAGCAGCTCCCGGGAGGGGGGGAAGTATGGCTACACCTTC,CASSSREGGKYGYTF
once,TRBJ2-1,NA,TRBV28,TGTGCCAGCAGCCTAAGGCGGGCCTTTAATGAGCAGTTCTTC,CASSLRRAFNEQFF
NA,TRBJ2-7,NA,TRBV11-3,TGTGCCAGCAGCATTGCGGGGTCGTCCTACGAGCAGTACTTC,CASSIAGSSYEQYF
NA,TRBJ2-5,TRBD2,TRBV9,TGTGCCAGCAGCGTAGAACTAGCGGGAGGGGGAGAGACCCAGTACTTC,CASSVELAGGGETQYF
NA,TRBJ2-3,TRBD2,TRBV2,TGTGCCAGCAGGCCCTTGACTAGCGGGGATTATTCTAGCACAGATACGCAGTATTTT,CASRPLTSGDYSSTDTQYF
NA,TRBJ1-5,TRBD1,TRBV27,TGTGCCAGCAGTACGACAGGGGGCTCTCAGCCCCAGCATTTT,CASSTTGGSQPQHF
NA,TRBJ1-6,NA,TRBV28,TGTGCCAGCAGTTTTTTTTCACCCCTCCACTTT,CASSFFSPLHF
once,TRBJ2-7,TRBD1,TRBV28,TGTGCCAGCAGCACCCCCCTTTGGGCAGGGGGTATCTACGAGCAGTACTTC,CASSTPLWAGGIYEQYF
NA,TRBJ2-2,TRBD2,TRBV9,TGTGCCAGCAGCCATCGGGAGGGTCGGAACACCGGGGAGCTGTTTTTT,CASSHREGRNTGELFF
NA,TRBJ2-7,NA,TRBV19,TGTGCCAGTAGTTTCCGGGACCGCTACTACGAGCAGTACTTC,CASSFRDRYYEQYF
NA,TRBJ2-7,NA,TRBV2,TGTGCCAGCAGTGAGCTTGGTAGGGGCCACGAGCAGTACTTC,CASSELGRGHEQYF
NA,TRBJ2-3,NA,TRBV2,TGTGCCAGCAGTGATCTAGTAAGCACAGATACGCAGTATTTT,CASSDLVSTDTQYF
NA,TRBJ2-7,NA,TRBV27,TGTGCCAGCCGGTCTAGCGCCGAGCAGTACTTC,CASRSSAEQYF
NA,TRBJ2-7,NA,TRBV4-2,TGTGCCAGCAGCCACCGATCGGGACGGAACTCCTACGAGCAGTACTTC,CASSHRSGRNSYEQYF
NA,TRBJ1-4,NA,TRBV11-2,TGTGCCAGCAGCGGCCGTCCCCAAGGGCATGAAAAACTGTTTTTT,CASSGRPQGHEKLFF
once,TRBJ2-7,TRBD2,TRBV5-6,TGTGCCAGCACCGACTTCGGGACTAGCGGGAAAGCGTACGAGCAGTACTTC,CASTDFGTSGKAYEQYF
NA,TRBJ2-7,NA,TRBV4-1,TGCGCCAGCAGCCACTTAGCGACCGCCTCCTACGAGCAGTACTTC,CASSHLATASYEQYF
NA,TRBJ2-7,NA,TRBV6-1,TGTGCCAGCAGTGAATCAACCTCCTACGAGCAGTACTTC,CASSESTSYEQYF